Detailed here is one T cell receptor beta chain. What it binds is unknown. These data belong to a study of human T cells and chemical hapten exposure. For the study at large: Patients, a majority of them female, were diagnosed with alopecia areata, totalis or universalis.

The study, taken as a whole, reports: Donor immune responses may differ from healthy people's, since all donors had alopecia. Patch test scores rose with PT1 expanded TCR counts, a positive correlation.

In the authors' workflow: Counting gave a median of roughly 100,000 TCRs per sample, with values ranging from roughly 20,000 to 750,000. Using its own MiXCR run on the RACE reads, TCRdb lists one record per CDR3 protein. TCRdb's processing, not the authors' own work, is the source of the V and J calls. The repertoire holds some 97,000 distinct CDR3 sequences, 27% seen once, with 10% to 13% in the top ten. Germline-derived CDR1 and CDR2 are MNHEY and SVGEGT. The CDR3 is 14 amino acids. Trimming cost V 5 bases and J 3 bases, with 11 bases left between them. Documented time point: patch test 3, about 24 weeks after DPC sensitization. The treatment was: therapeutic diphenylcyclopropenone sensitization with weekly scalp DPC.

This receptor was taken from a man aged 40-50 years with alopecia areata. Some clones in this sample may be carry-over from other donors' samples. This specimen consisted of whole blood, obtained in connection with sensitization to the hapten diphenylcyclopropenone (DPC). The J gene is TRBJ2-4, the V gene TRBV6-2 or TRBV6-3, with D perhaps TRBD1 (6 bases). The CDR3 reads CASSTQDSKNIQYF. CDR3 nucleotide sequence: TGTGCCAGCAGTACCCAGGACAGCAAAAACATTCAGTACTTC.